What follows describes a single TCR beta chain. This clone occurred many times. Its cognate antigen has yet to be identified. No much larger clone is present one base from it, and per-base qualities are unavailable. Libraries were constructed by PCR. The sequencing machine was an Illumina HiSeq 4000. High-throughput sequencing was used to profile the TCR beta-chain CDR3 region of every patient. The original methods were these. A classifier to discriminate distant-metastatic papillary thyroid cancer patients was built from CDR3 differences across clinicopathological groups. To measure repertoire diversity the researchers used the Shannon index, while the Morisita-Horn index served to gauge how similar the tumor and blood repertoires were. The public sequencing data were trimmed at Q25 with fastp and processed into clonotypes with MiXCR by TCRdb, which kept only in-frame beta chains. TCRdb assigned the V and J calls; the authors' analysis was not used. Counted in this sample were 20,000 or so clones; around 23% of them appeared once. The top ten hold about two thirds of the sample.

The junction carries 9 bases between V and J, which are trimmed by 3 bases and 5 bases respectively. The germline V gene (reference sequence) sets CDR1 to DFQATT and CDR2 to SNEGSKA. Counted from cysteine to phenylalanine, this CDR3 has 12 amino acids. Left in the record is the CDR3 DNA by itself, 36 bases read in frame from the first base. No treatment had been received by any patient before thyroid surgery. Using T-cell receptor beta sequencing, the researchers looked back retrospectively at clinical samples from patients, gathered between about 2012 and 2018. The sample is drawn from a study of metastatic and nonmetastatic thyroid tumors (dated by TCRdb to the early 2020s). General notes on the study: Repertoires were compared across peripheral blood and tumor or nodule tissue samples from malignant and benign thyroid patients.

Broader findings and caveats from the paper: TCR beta diversity was reported as significantly higher in malignant tumors than in benign nodules, in both blood and tumor samples.

The specimen was blood. The source of this sequence is a male donor with papillary thyroid cancer or a benign thyroid nodule (not recorded which). Some clones in this sample may be carry-over from other donors' samples. The rearranged chain carries TRBV20-1 and TRBJ2-3; TRBD1 is perhaps the D gene, given 5 matching bases. The nucleotides are TGCAGTGCTAGTGTAGGGGTAGATACGCAGTATTTT. Translation gives CSASVGVDTQYF.